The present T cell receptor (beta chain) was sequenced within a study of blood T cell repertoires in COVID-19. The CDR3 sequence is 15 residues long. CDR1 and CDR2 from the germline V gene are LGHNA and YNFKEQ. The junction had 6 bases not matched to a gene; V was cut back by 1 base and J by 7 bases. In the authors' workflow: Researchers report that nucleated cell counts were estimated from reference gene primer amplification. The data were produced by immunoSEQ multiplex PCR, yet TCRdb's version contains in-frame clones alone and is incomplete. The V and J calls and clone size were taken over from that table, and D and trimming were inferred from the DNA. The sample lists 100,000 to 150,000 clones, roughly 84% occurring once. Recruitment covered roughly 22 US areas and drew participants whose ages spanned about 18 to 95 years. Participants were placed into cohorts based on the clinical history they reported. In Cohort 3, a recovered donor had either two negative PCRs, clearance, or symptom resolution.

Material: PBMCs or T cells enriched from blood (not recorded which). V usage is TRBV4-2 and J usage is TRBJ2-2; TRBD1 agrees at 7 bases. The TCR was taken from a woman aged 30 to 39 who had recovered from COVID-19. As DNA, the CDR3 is TGTGCCAGCAGCCAAGTCCTTGGACAGGTCGGGGAGCTGTTTTTT. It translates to CASSQVLGQVGELFF.